The 27 T cell receptor beta chains listed next were all sequenced from one sample in a study of blood T cell repertoires in COVID-19. Assay used: immunoSEQ multiplex PCR; TCRdb lists only in-frame clones, some missing. The sample has some 110,000 clones, 86% seen once; the top ten hold approximately 8%. The sequencing input was peripheral blood. The receptors derive from a man aged 70 or older who had recovered from COVID-19.

The chain carries TRBV5-1 and TRBJ1-1, with D unresolved. V lost 4 bases to trimming and J lost 11 bases, with 15 bases between them. The CDR3 consists of 12 residues. Germline CDR1 is SGHRS and CDR2 is YFSETQ. CDR3 region: CASSLSRGLAFF. The CDR3 nucleotides are TGCGCCAGCAGCCTCTCACGGGGTTTGGCTTTCTTT.

The table lists this clone with a few counts. The chain is built from TRBV19 and TRBJ1-2, with TRBD1 as a possible D gene (5 bases). The V end lost 5 bases, the J end lost 6 bases, and 10 bases lay between the germline ends. This CDR3 has 12 amino acids. Germline-derived CDR1 and CDR2 are LNHDA and SQIVND (reference sequence). This chain's CDR3 is CASSSFRDGYTF. The CDR3 region has the DNA TGTGCCAGTAGTTCCTTCAGGGATGGCTACACCTTC.

The chain carries TRBV7-2 and TRBJ2-1, with D perhaps TRBD1 (5 bases). V dropped 5 bases and J dropped 5 bases, with 16 bases sitting between them. Germline lookup yields CDR1 SGHTA and CDR2 FQGNSA. The CDR3 is made up of 15 amino acids. Here the CDR3 DNA reads TGTGCCAGCAGCCCCGGCCCTAGGGGTCACAATGAGCAGTTCTTC. Translation gives CASSPGPRGHNEQFF. Looking up the rest from reference TRBV7-2 and TRBJ2-1 gives the full variable domain: GAGVSQSPSNKVTEKGKDVELRCDPISGHTALYWYRQSLGQGLEFLIYFQGNSAPDKSGLPSDRFSAERTGGSVSTLTIQRTQQEDSAVYLCASSPGPRGHNEQFFGPGTRLTVL.

This sequence joins TRBV2 and TRBJ2-7; 10 bases line up with TRBD1. Germline V gives CDR1 SNHLY, CDR2 FYNNEI. The V segment lost 10 bases and the J segment 3 bases; nucleotides outside the gene matches: 12. This CDR3 spans 15 amino acids. CDR3: CATALGTGENYEQYF. CDR3 in DNA: TGTGCCACCGCCCTGGGGACAGGGGAGAACTACGAGCAGTACTTC.

V and J are TRBV6-1 and TRBJ2-4, with D perhaps matching TRBD1 (7 bases). V shed 4 bases and J shed 8 bases, with 15 bases lying between them. The CDR3 consists of 14 residues. Germline CDR1 MNHNS, CDR2 SASEGT. The CDR3 region has the DNA TGTGCCAGCAGTGTACAGGGGCGGGGAGACATTCAGTACTTC. It yields the protein CASSVQGRGDIQYF.

The J gene is TRBJ2-7, the V gene TRBV18; 9 nucleotides align to TRBD1. The germline V gene encodes CDR1 KGHSH and CDR2 LQKENI. Unmatched junction bases numbered 16, after V lost 3 bases and J lost 7 bases. The CDR3 loop spans 17 amino acids. CDR3 region: CASSPSRPGQGSREQYF. For the CDR3, the DNA is TGTGCCAGCTCACCCTCTCGGCCAGGACAGGGGTCTAGGGAGCAGTACTTC.

This chain links TRBV18 with TRBJ2-7; TRBD1 is a possible D gene (6 bases). The CDR3 runs to 14 residues. Germline CDR1 reads KGHSH; CDR2 reads LQKENI. The V end lost 5 bases, the J end lost 2 bases, and 13 bases lay between the germline ends. CDR3 region: CASSEPGHPYEQYF. The DNA of the CDR3 is TGTGCCAGCTCAGAACCGGGACACCCCTACGAGCAGTACTTC.

The chain couples TRBV7-8 to TRBJ2-1, with D unresolved. V lost 3 bases, J lost 5 bases, and 14 bases lay in between. Germline CDR1 is SGHVS and CDR2 is FQNEAQ. CDR3 length: 15 residues. CDR3 amino acids: CASSFLPYGDNEQFF. The CDR3 region has the DNA TGTGCCAGCAGCTTCTTACCCTATGGTGACAATGAGCAGTTCTTC.

The rearrangement joins TRBV28 to TRBJ2-7; TRBD1 matches 10 bases. Per the germline V gene, CDR1 is MDHEN and CDR2 is SYDVKM. With V trimmed by 7 bases and J by 7 bases, 13 bases remained unmatched. The CDR3 has 15 residues. The CDR3 reads CASTLIDRGRLEQYF. CDR3 bases: TGTGCCAGCACCCTAATTGACAGGGGGCGTTTGGAGCAGTACTTC.

DNA for the CDR3: TGTGCCAGCAGCCGCCCAGGGGGCCTTGGCAATGAGCAGTTCTTC. This translates into CASSRPGGLGNEQFF. The rearrangement links TRBV7-2 to TRBJ2-1; 8 nucleotides agree with TRBD1. V lost 5 bases and J lost 6; bases outside the gene matches: 9. There are 15 residues in the CDR3. The V gene's germline CDR1 is SGHTA and CDR2 FQGNSA.

The chain links TRBV7-2 to TRBJ2-2; D is perhaps TRBD2 (6 bases). Germline CDR1 and CDR2: SGHTA and FQGNSA. Trimming stripped 1 base from V and 7 bases from J, with 13 bases between. The CDR3 loop spans 15 amino acids. The CDR3 sequence is CASSLVVAASGELFF. Written as DNA, the CDR3 is TGTGCCAGCAGCTTAGTAGTAGCGGCAAGCGGGGAGCTGTTTTTT.

The chain is built from TRBV28 and TRBJ2-7, with D unclear. The CDR3 totals 11 residues. Germline CDR1 is MDHEN and CDR2 is SYDVKM. The V and J ends lost 5 bases and 6 bases respectively, with 8 bases between them. CDR3 protein: CASSERSEQYF. As DNA, the CDR3 is TGTGCCAGCAGTGAGAGGAGCGAGCAGTACTTC.

This chain joins TRBV2 and TRBJ1-1; D possibly corresponds to TRBD1 (5 bases). Germline V CDR1 and CDR2: SNHLY, FYNNEI. With 5 bases removed from V and 5 bases from J, the gap between germline ends came to 9 bases. This CDR3 is built from 12 residues. The CDR3 nucleotides are TGTGCCAGCAGTCGCAGGGTAACTGAAGCTTTCTTT. Translated: CASSRRVTEAFF.

This chain joins TRBV5-1 and TRBJ2-7; D is unclear. The germline gives CDR1 SGHRS, CDR2 YFSETQ. Trimming removed 2 bases at V and 0 bases at J, with 6 bases between. The CDR3 sequence is 13 residues long. CDR3 sequence reads: CASSFPGSYEQYF. In DNA form, the CDR3 reads TGCGCCAGCAGCTTCCCGGGCTCCTACGAGCAGTACTTC.

The chain recombines TRBV5-1 with TRBJ2-2, with 7 bases identical to TRBD2. The junction had 8 bases not matched to a gene; V was cut back by 0 bases and J by 6 bases. CDR3 length: 16 amino acids. Germline values: CDR1 SGHRS, CDR2 YFSETQ. The CDR3 loop reads CASSLAEGGKAGELFF. The CDR3 region has the DNA TGCGCCAGCAGCTTGGCCGAGGGAGGGAAGGCCGGGGAGCTGTTTTTT. The full variable domain, its missing parts supplied by reference TRBV5-1 and TRBJ2-2, is KAGVTQTPRYLIKTRGQQVTLSCSPISGHRSVSWYQQTPGQGLQFLFEYFSETQRNKGNFPGRFSGRQFSNSRSEMNVSTLELGDSALYLCASSLAEGGKAGELFFGEGSRLTVL.

V gene TRBV10-3 combines with J gene TRBJ2-5; TRBD2 is a possible D gene (5 bases). V was shortened by 0 bases and J by 3 bases, with 11 bases between the two germline ends. Germline CDR1 is ENHRY and CDR2 is SYGVKD. The CDR3 totals 15 residues. CDR3 sequence reads: CAISESGIREETQYF. CDR3 coding DNA: TGTGCCATCAGTGAGTCCGGGATCCGTGAAGAGACCCAGTACTTC.

CDR3 loop: CASRAYLSRDTAYNEQFF. The CDR3 DNA follows: TGTGCCAGCAGAGCTTACCTAAGTCGGGACACCGCCTACAATGAGCAGTTCTTC. The chain employs TRBV2 and TRBJ2-1, with a weak D call TRBD1 (6 bases). The V gene lost 6 bases and the J gene lost 2 bases, with 23 bases spanning the gap. The CDR3 loop spans 18 amino acids. Germline values: CDR1 SNHLY, CDR2 FYNNEI.

V is TRBV24-1 and J is TRBJ1-5, with 8 bases aligning to TRBD1. Germline-derived CDR1 and CDR2 are KGHDR and SFDVKD. The J segment lost 16 bases and the V segment lost 9 bases, leaving 10 bases of the junction unmatched. The CDR3 runs 11 residues. CDR3 amino acids: CATGPRGPEHF. The CDR3 region has the DNA TGTGCCACCGGTCCCAGGGGGCCTGAACATTTT.

CDR3 nucleotides: TGTGCCAGCAGTGATGGGGGGTCCCATCAGCCCCAGCATTTT. Its protein product is CASSDGGSHQPQHF. This chain joins TRBV6-1 and TRBJ1-5, with a weak D call TRBD1 (5 bases). The length of the CDR3 is 14 residues. Trimming took off 3 bases at V and 5 bases at J, with 11 bases between the two ends. CDR1 and CDR2 from the germline V gene are MNHNS and SASEGT.

The CDR3 DNA reads TGTGCCAGCAGACTACAGGGGATCCAAGAGACCCAGTACTTC. This encodes CASRLQGIQETQYF. The J gene is TRBJ2-5, the V gene TRBV28; 7 bases agree with TRBD1. The ends lost 6 bases at V and 1 base at J; junction bases unmatched: 5. This CDR3 contains 14 residues. Germline CDR1 reads MDHEN; CDR2 reads SYDVKM.

This sequence joins TRBV28 and TRBJ2-4; maybe TRBD2 (7 bases). The CDR3 is 14 residues long. Germline V gene data show CDR1 as MDHEN and CDR2 as SYDVKM. V lost 6 bases, J lost 9 bases, and 18 bases lay in between. The CDR3 nucleotides are TGTGCCAGCAGCCCACAGGGAGGGCCGGGCATTCAGTACTTC. Protein product: CASSPQGGPGIQYF. Looking up the rest from reference TRBV28 and TRBJ2-4 gives the full variable domain: DVKVTQSSRYLVKRTGEKVFLECVQDMDHENMFWYRQDPGLGLRLIYFSYDVKMKEKGDIPEGYSVSREKKERFSLILESASTNQTSMYLCASSPQGGPGIQYFGAGTRLSVL.

This clone has a handful of counts. The chain recombines TRBV25-1 with TRBJ2-5; possible D gene TRBD1, 5 bases. The CDR3 covers 16 residues. V lost 1 base to trimming and J lost 5 bases, with 17 bases between them. The germline V gene has CDR1 MGHDK and CDR2 SYGVNS. In nucleotides, the CDR3 is TGTGCCAGCAGTGAATCTGATGGCAGGGAAATGGAGACCCAGTACTTC. It yields the protein CASSESDGREMETQYF.

The rearrangement links TRBV6-5 to TRBJ1-2; 12 bases line up with TRBD1. The CDR3 has 15 residues. Germline V gene data show CDR1 as MNHEY and CDR2 as SVGAGI. V trimming: 6 bases; J trimming: 8 bases; junction bases outside the gene matches: 10. CDR3 in amino acids: CASSSRGQGALGYTF. The CDR3 nucleotides are TGTGCCAGCAGCTCCCGGGGACAGGGGGCGCTGGGCTACACCTTC.

The chain uses TRBV30 and TRBJ2-2, with TRBD1 identical over 7 bases. Germline-derived CDR1 and CDR2 are GTSNPN and SVGIG (reference sequence). The V segment lost 5 bases and the J segment 6 bases; nucleotides outside the gene matches: 3. The CDR3 length is 12 residues. The CDR3 coding sequence is TGTGCCTGGCTAGGACAGGCCGGGGAGCTGTTTTTT. Its protein is CAWLGQAGELFF.

This clone occurred once. This chain links TRBV15 with TRBJ2-7, with D maybe TRBD1 (8 bases). The germline V and J ends were trimmed by 7 bases and 7 bases, with 17 bases remaining between them. Germline assignment: CDR1 LNHNV and CDR2 YYDKDF (reference sequence). This CDR3 contains 13 residues. CDR3 region: CATNNRGGDEQYF. CDR3 bases: TGTGCCACCAACAACAGGGGGGGTGATGAGCAGTACTTC.

In its sample, this clone was seen a few times. The chain joins TRBV21-1 to TRBJ2-3; the D call in the table, TRBD2, was not verified against the DNA. TRBV21-1 is labeled a pseudogene. CDR3 length: 9 residues. The CDR3 loop is CASSNGEYF. The CDR3 region has the DNA TGTGCCAGCAGCAATGGAGAGTATTTT.

This clone was observed a handful of times. This chain connects TRBV5-8 to TRBJ1-5; 8 nucleotides line up with TRBD1. CDR1 and CDR2 (germline): SGHTS, YDEGEE. The V and J ends lost 6 bases and 2 bases, in that order; junction bases with no gene match: 4. The CDR3 spans 14 residues. Written as DNA, the CDR3 is TGTGCCAGCAACCAGGACAGGGGCAATCAGCCCCAGCATTTT. This gives the protein CASNQDRGNQPQHF. The variable domain in full, completed from reference TRBV5-8 and TRBJ1-5, reads EAGVTQSPTHLIKTRGQQATLRCSPISGHTSVYWYQQALGLGLQFLLWYDEGEERNRGNFPPRFSGRQFPNYSSELNVNALELEDSALYLCASNQDRGNQPQHFGDGTRLSIL.